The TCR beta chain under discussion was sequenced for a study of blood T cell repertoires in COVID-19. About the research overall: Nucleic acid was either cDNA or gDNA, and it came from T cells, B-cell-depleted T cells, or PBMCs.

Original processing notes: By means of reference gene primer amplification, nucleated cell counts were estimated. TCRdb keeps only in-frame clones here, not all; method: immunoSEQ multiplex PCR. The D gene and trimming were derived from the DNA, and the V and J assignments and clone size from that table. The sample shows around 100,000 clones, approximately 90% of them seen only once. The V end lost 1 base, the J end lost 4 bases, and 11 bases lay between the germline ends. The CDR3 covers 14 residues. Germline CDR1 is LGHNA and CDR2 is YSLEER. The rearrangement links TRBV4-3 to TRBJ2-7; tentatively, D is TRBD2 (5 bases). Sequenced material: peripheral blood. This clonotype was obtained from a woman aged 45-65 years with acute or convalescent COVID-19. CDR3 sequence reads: CASSQAERVYEQYF. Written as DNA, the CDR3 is TGCGCCAGCAGCCAAGCCGAGAGGGTGTACGAGCAGTACTTC.